This TCR beta chain was sequenced for a study of blood T cells in healthy people across ages. Regarding the study as a whole: Comparison with aged donors showed that long-lived donors had more naive CD4+ cells and higher diversity. With age, beta diversity per million T cells declined roughly linearly, significantly by 30 to 40. Reliance upon unsorted PBMCs precluded definitive naive versus antigen-experienced comparison.

It was with a sample-barcoded 5' primer and a J-beta primer mix that a second PCR of roughly 7 to 11 cycles was run. TCRdb processed the 5' RACE reads anew with MiXCR; each CDR3 protein has one entry. The sample holds hundreds of thousands of distinct CDR3 sequences, about 56% seen once. CDR3 length: 15 amino acids. The ends were cut back, 1 base at V and 5 bases at J, with 11 bases in the middle. On this clonotype itself: The antigen is not known.

The genes are TRBV12-3 or TRBV12-4 and TRBJ2-2; D unresolved. The source material was blood. This TCR derives from a man aged 40-49 years in good health. The CDR3 DNA reads TGTGCCAGCAGTTTAGATAGTGGGCGGACCGGGGAGCTGTTTTTT. It yields the protein CASSLDSGRTGELFF.